The rows below give T cell receptor beta chains drawn from one sample of a study of human T cells and chemical hapten exposure. TCRdb called the RACE reads again in MiXCR, with one record for every CDR3 protein. The data hold about 380,000 distinct CDR3 sequences, with roughly 5.3% observed a single time. Source: whole blood, taken in connection with sensitization to the hapten diphenylcyclopropenone (DPC). All receptors come from a woman between 50 and 59 years old with alopecia areata. Some clones in this sample may be carry-over from other donors' samples. CDR3s include the opening cysteine and the closing phenylalanine or tryptophan. The D gene is left open where the match is weak. Not all rows give a size; the values are once, few, many and, for expanded clones, a class.

v_call: TRBV27
clone_size: many
d_call: -
j_call: TRBJ1-6
cdr3_aa: CASSLGVNSPLHF
cdr3_nt: TGTGCCAGCAGTTTAGGGGTTAATTCACCCCTCCACTTT

v_call: TRBV10-3
clone_size: many
d_call: -
j_call: TRBJ2-5
cdr3_aa: CAISERGDLPVETQYF
cdr3_nt: TGTGCCATCAGTGAAAGGGGGGACCTGCCCGTAGAGACCCAGTACTTC

v_call: TRBV28
clone_size: many
d_call: -
j_call: TRBJ2-3
cdr3_aa: CASSANTQYF
cdr3_nt: TGTGCCAGCAGCGCTAATACGCAGTATTTT

v_call: TRBV2
clone_size: many
d_call: -
j_call: TRBJ2-1
cdr3_aa: CASRGNNEQFF
cdr3_nt: TGTGCCAGCAGGGGTAATAATGAGCAGTTCTTC

v_call: TRBV18
clone_size: many
d_call: TRBD1
j_call: TRBJ1-2
cdr3_aa: CASSPSRQGGFNYGYTF
cdr3_nt: TGTGCCAGCTCACCGTCGCGCCAGGGGGGCTTCAACTATGGCTACACCTTC

v_call: TRBV6-2/TRBV6-3
clone_size: -
d_call: -
j_call: TRBJ1-5
cdr3_aa: CASHLTGNNQPQHF
cdr3_nt: TGTGCCAGCCACCTAACGGGGAACAATCAGCCCCAGCATTTT

v_call: TRBV12-3/TRBV12-4
clone_size: -
d_call: -
j_call: TRBJ2-5
cdr3_aa: CASRGGTDRETQYF
cdr3_nt: TGTGCCAGCAGAGGGGGGACAGACCGGGAGACCCAGTACTTC

v_call: TRBV7-9
clone_size: many
d_call: -
j_call: TRBJ1-1
cdr3_aa: CASSLPGYTEAFF
cdr3_nt: TGTGCCAGCAGCTTACCAGGATACACTGAAGCTTTCTTT

v_call: TRBV6-6
clone_size: many
d_call: -
j_call: TRBJ2-1
cdr3_aa: CASSYWDSTNEQFF
cdr3_nt: TGTGCCAGCAGTTATTGGGACTCAACCAATGAGCAGTTCTTC

v_call: TRBV6-5
clone_size: few
d_call: -
j_call: TRBJ1-1
cdr3_aa: CASTGTMNTEAFF
cdr3_nt: TGTGCCAGCACAGGGACAATGAACACTGAAGCTTTCTTT

v_call: TRBV7-2
clone_size: many
d_call: TRBD2
j_call: TRBJ2-5
cdr3_aa: CASSLVSTRAGVGGETQYF
cdr3_nt: TGTGCCAGCAGCTTAGTTTCGACGCGGGCGGGAGTAGGAGGAGAGACCCAGTACTTC

v_call: TRBV3-1
clone_size: many
d_call: -
j_call: TRBJ2-7
cdr3_aa: CASSQEFYEQYF
cdr3_nt: TGTGCCAGCAGCCAGGAGTTCTACGAGCAGTACTTC

v_call: TRBV11-2
clone_size: many
d_call: -
j_call: TRBJ2-7
cdr3_aa: CASSLVLDEQYF
cdr3_nt: TGTGCCAGCAGCTTAGTTCTGGACGAGCAGTACTTC

v_call: TRBV6-6
clone_size: many
d_call: -
j_call: TRBJ1-5
cdr3_aa: CASSPSSAQHF
cdr3_nt: TGTGCCAGCAGCCCCTCAAGCGCCCAGCATTTT

v_call: TRBV2
clone_size: many
d_call: -
j_call: TRBJ2-3
cdr3_aa: CARQRTAPDTQYF
cdr3_nt: TGTGCCAGGCAGCGGACAGCGCCAGATACGCAGTATTTT

v_call: TRBV28
clone_size: few
d_call: TRBD2
j_call: TRBJ2-1
cdr3_aa: CASSLILAGYNEQFF
cdr3_nt: TGTGCCAGCAGTTTGATCCTAGCGGGATACAATGAGCAGTTCTTC

v_call: TRBV4-2
clone_size: -
d_call: -
j_call: TRBJ1-1
cdr3_aa: CASSQEAGRRNTEAFF
cdr3_nt: TGTGCCAGCAGCCAAGAAGCAGGGAGGCGGAACACTGAAGCTTTCTTT

v_call: TRBV11-2
clone_size: few
d_call: -
j_call: TRBJ2-3
cdr3_aa: CASSQLNARTDTQYF
cdr3_nt: TGTGCCAGCTCCCAGCTGAACGCTCGCACAGATACGCAGTATTTT

v_call: TRBV12-3/TRBV12-4
clone_size: once
d_call: TRBD1
j_call: TRBJ2-5
cdr3_aa: CASSLRTGGWETQYF
cdr3_nt: TGTGCCAGCAGTTTACGGACAGGGGGCTGGGAGACCCAGTACTTC

v_call: TRBV6-6
clone_size: many
d_call: -
j_call: TRBJ2-1
cdr3_aa: CASSAWDYNEQFF
cdr3_nt: TGTGCCAGCAGTGCGTGGGACTACAATGAGCAGTTCTTC

v_call: TRBV5-1
clone_size: many
d_call: -
j_call: TRBJ2-3
cdr3_aa: CASSLGQITDTQYF
cdr3_nt: TGCGCCAGCAGCTTAGGGCAGATCACAGATACGCAGTATTTT

v_call: TRBV6-2/TRBV6-3
clone_size: many
d_call: -
j_call: TRBJ2-7
cdr3_aa: CASSYGSISSYEQYF
cdr3_nt: TGTGCCAGCAGTTACGGATCGATCAGCTCCTACGAGCAGTACTTC

v_call: TRBV12-3/TRBV12-4
clone_size: many
d_call: -
j_call: TRBJ1-6
cdr3_aa: CASRTGTPTLPLHF
cdr3_nt: TGTGCCAGCAGGACCGGGACACCGACGTTGCCCCTCCACTTT

v_call: TRBV3-1
clone_size: few
d_call: -
j_call: TRBJ1-5
cdr3_aa: CASSHSEMGNQPQHF
cdr3_nt: TGTGCCAGCAGCCACAGCGAAATGGGCAATCAGCCCCAGCATTTT

v_call: TRBV10-3
clone_size: -
d_call: -
j_call: TRBJ1-2
cdr3_aa: CAISESFEGYGYTF
cdr3_nt: TGTGCCATCAGTGAGTCTTTTGAGGGGTATGGCTACACCTTC

v_call: TRBV7-8
clone_size: few
d_call: -
j_call: TRBJ2-1
cdr3_aa: CASSLGGPSYNEQFF
cdr3_nt: TGTGCCAGCAGCTTAGGGGGGCCCTCCTACAATGAGCAGTTCTTC

v_call: TRBV11-2
clone_size: many
d_call: -
j_call: TRBJ1-2
cdr3_aa: CASSLDSRSLYGYTF
cdr3_nt: TGTGCCAGCAGCTTAGACAGCAGGTCCCTCTATGGCTACACCTTC

v_call: TRBV30
clone_size: few
d_call: -
j_call: TRBJ2-7
cdr3_aa: CAWSAPFLDFSSYEQYF
cdr3_nt: TGTGCCTGGAGTGCCCCTTTTTTAGACTTCAGCTCCTACGAGCAGTACTTC

v_call: TRBV12-3/TRBV12-4
clone_size: few
d_call: -
j_call: TRBJ2-7
cdr3_aa: CASSPRGF
cdr3_nt: TGTGCCAGCAGTCCCAGGGGCTTC

v_call: TRBV2
clone_size: many
d_call: -
j_call: TRBJ1-1
cdr3_aa: CASSEEDTNTEAFF
cdr3_nt: TGTGCCAGCAGTGAAGAAGACACTAACACTGAAGCTTTCTTT

v_call: TRBV6-5
clone_size: -
d_call: -
j_call: TRBJ1-2
cdr3_aa: CASSYSKGGNYGYTF
cdr3_nt: TGTGCCAGCAGTTACTCGAAAGGGGGGAACTATGGCTACACCTTC

v_call: TRBV20-1
clone_size: -
d_call: TRBD1
j_call: TRBJ1-6
cdr3_aa: CSAPGTGGDNSPLHF
cdr3_nt: TGCAGTGCTCCTGGGACAGGGGGAGATAATTCACCCCTCCACTTT

v_call: TRBV24-1
clone_size: few
d_call: -
j_call: TRBJ2-1
cdr3_aa: CATSDPLSGLSNNEQFF
cdr3_nt: TGTGCCACCAGTGACCCCTTATCGGGACTTAGCAACAATGAGCAGTTCTTC

v_call: TRBV9
clone_size: few
d_call: -
j_call: TRBJ2-7
cdr3_aa: CASSVEEGMGYEQYF
cdr3_nt: TGTGCCAGCAGCGTAGAAGAGGGAATGGGATACGAGCAGTACTTC

v_call: TRBV28
clone_size: many
d_call: -
j_call: TRBJ2-3
cdr3_aa: CASSLRGARDTQYF
cdr3_nt: TGTGCCAGCAGTTTACGGGGGGCGCGGGATACGCAGTATTTT

v_call: TRBV9
clone_size: -
d_call: -
j_call: TRBJ1-3
cdr3_aa: CASSVGESTIYF
cdr3_nt: TGTGCCAGCAGCGTAGGAGAGTCCACCATATATTTT

v_call: TRBV6-5
clone_size: -
d_call: -
j_call: TRBJ2-3
cdr3_aa: CASASGGGPSTDTQYF
cdr3_nt: TGTGCCAGCGCCTCAGGGGGGGGCCCCAGCACAGATACGCAGTATTTT

v_call: TRBV25-1
clone_size: many
d_call: -
j_call: TRBJ2-5
cdr3_aa: CASSVVQETQYF
cdr3_nt: TGTGCCAGCAGTGTTGTCCAAGAGACCCAGTACTTC

v_call: TRBV15
clone_size: many
d_call: -
j_call: TRBJ2-5
cdr3_aa: CATSPREVGIQETQYF
cdr3_nt: TGTGCCACCAGCCCCAGGGAGGTGGGAATCCAAGAGACCCAGTACTTC

v_call: TRBV5-6
clone_size: few
d_call: -
j_call: TRBJ1-5
cdr3_aa: CASSLERSPNQPQHF
cdr3_nt: TGTGCCAGCAGCTTGGAACGGTCCCCCAATCAGCCCCAGCATTTT

v_call: TRBV3-1
clone_size: many
d_call: TRBD1
j_call: TRBJ2-7
cdr3_aa: CASSPGSDRGAEQYF
cdr3_nt: TGTGCCAGCAGTCCTGGTTCGGACAGGGGGGCCGAGCAGTACTTC

v_call: TRBV29-1
clone_size: many
d_call: -
j_call: TRBJ2-3
cdr3_aa: CSGGGSHTDTQYF
cdr3_nt: TGCAGCGGGGGTGGATCACACACAGATACGCAGTATTTT

v_call: TRBV6-5
clone_size: -
d_call: -
j_call: TRBJ1-1
cdr3_aa: CASSSPHKNTEAFF
cdr3_nt: TGTGCCAGCAGTTCCCCCCATAAGAACACTGAAGCTTTCTTT

v_call: TRBV4-1
clone_size: few
d_call: -
j_call: TRBJ1-5
cdr3_aa: CASSLGFSQPQHF
cdr3_nt: TGCGCCAGCAGCTTAGGGTTTTCTCAGCCCCAGCATTTT

v_call: TRBV5-1
clone_size: -
d_call: TRBD1
j_call: TRBJ1-2
cdr3_aa: CASSMDGQGLYGYTF
cdr3_nt: TGCGCCAGCAGTATGGACGGACAGGGGCTCTATGGCTACACCTTC

v_call: TRBV7-9
clone_size: many
d_call: -
j_call: TRBJ2-3
cdr3_aa: CASSPGTLRTDTQYF
cdr3_nt: TGTGCCAGCAGCCCCGGGACACTGAGGACAGATACGCAGTATTTT

v_call: TRBV28
clone_size: many
d_call: -
j_call: TRBJ1-5
cdr3_aa: CASSPARGGAGPQHF
cdr3_nt: TGTGCCAGCAGTCCTGCCAGGGGAGGCGCCGGGCCCCAGCATTTT

v_call: TRBV20-1
clone_size: many
d_call: -
j_call: TRBJ2-7
cdr3_aa: CSASPILQGGYEQYF
cdr3_nt: TGCAGTGCTAGCCCCATCCTACAGGGGGGGTACGAGCAGTACTTC

v_call: TRBV3-1
clone_size: -
d_call: -
j_call: TRBJ1-2
cdr3_aa: CASSQRSGYTF
cdr3_nt: TGTGCCAGCAGCCAGCGGAGTGGCTACACCTTC

v_call: TRBV2
clone_size: -
d_call: -
j_call: TRBJ2-1
cdr3_aa: CASIPGSFYNEQFF
cdr3_nt: TGTGCCAGCATCCCAGGGTCTTTCTACAATGAGCAGTTCTTC

v_call: TRBV27
clone_size: many
d_call: TRBD1
j_call: TRBJ1-1
cdr3_aa: CAAWTGGAEAFF
cdr3_nt: TGTGCCGCCTGGACAGGAGGTGCTGAAGCTTTCTTT

v_call: TRBV5-1
clone_size: -
d_call: TRBD1
j_call: TRBJ2-7
cdr3_aa: CASSPGGTGAYEQYF
cdr3_nt: TGCGCCAGCAGCCCGGGTGGGACAGGTGCCTACGAGCAGTACTTC

v_call: TRBV7-9
clone_size: many
d_call: -
j_call: TRBJ2-7
cdr3_aa: CASSPPQGRSYEQYF
cdr3_nt: TGTGCCAGCAGCCCTCCACAGGGTCGTTCCTACGAGCAGTACTTC

v_call: TRBV6-2/TRBV6-3
clone_size: many
d_call: -
j_call: TRBJ2-5
cdr3_aa: CASSYTGSVQTQYF
cdr3_nt: TGTGCCAGCAGTTACACTGGCTCGGTACAGACCCAGTACTTC

v_call: TRBV20-1
clone_size: few
d_call: TRBD1
j_call: TRBJ1-5
cdr3_aa: CSVRETGAQPQHF
cdr3_nt: TGCAGTGTTCGTGAGACAGGGGCCCAGCCCCAGCATTTT

v_call: TRBV10-3
clone_size: many
d_call: TRBD2
j_call: TRBJ2-3
cdr3_aa: CATAPGSGKGTDTQYF
cdr3_nt: TGTGCCACCGCGCCGGGTAGCGGGAAGGGCACAGATACGCAGTATTTT

v_call: TRBV29-1
clone_size: few
d_call: TRBD2
j_call: TRBJ2-3
cdr3_aa: CSAAGTSVDTQYF
cdr3_nt: TGCAGCGCAGCCGGGACTAGCGTAGATACGCAGTATTTT

v_call: TRBV6-1
clone_size: -
d_call: -
j_call: TRBJ1-1
cdr3_aa: CASSESTGQDRRAFF
cdr3_nt: TGTGCCAGCAGTGAATCTACAGGGCAGGATCGGAGAGCTTTCTTT

v_call: TRBV5-5
clone_size: few
d_call: -
j_call: TRBJ2-3
cdr3_aa: CASRPDKKGPTDTQYF
cdr3_nt: TGTGCCAGCAGACCTGACAAAAAGGGGCCCACAGATACGCAGTATTTT